The rows below give T cell receptor beta chains drawn from one sample of a study of blood T cell repertoires in COVID-19. The repertoire was sequenced with immunoSEQ multiplex PCR; TCRdb's copy has only in-frame clones and lacks some. Among about 94,000 clones, more than 70% were seen once, and the ten largest hold 13%. Sequencing was carried out using peripheral blood. The receptors here all came from a woman aged 60 to 75 in a cohort sampled during active or convalescent COVID-19. Both conserved end residues are part of each CDR3. The D gene is left open where the match is weak. Rows give clone size only sometimes, using once, few, many, or a class for an expanded clone.

D gene	J gene	clone size	V gene	CDR3 DNA	CDR3 protein
TRBD1	TRBJ2-7	NA	TRBV18	TGTGCCAGCTCACCTGGACAGGGGGCGGGCGAGCAGTACTTC	CASSPGQGAGEQYF
NA	TRBJ1-3	few	TRBV28	TGTGCCAGCAGTCCCACAGTGTTTAAGGGAGAATCTGGAAACACCATATATTTT	CASSPTVFKGESGNTIYF
NA	TRBJ1-4	NA	TRBV5-1	TGCGCCAGCAGAACAGGGCCAACTAATGAAAAACTGTTTTTT	CASRTGPTNEKLFF
TRBD1	TRBJ2-5	NA	TRBV4-2	TGTGCCAGCAGCCACCCCGGGACAGGTTGGGAGACCCAGTACTTC	CASSHPGTGWETQYF
TRBD1	TRBJ1-6	NA	TRBV7-3	TGTGCCAGCAGCTTACGAGGGACAGGGAAACTGACACCCCTCCACTTT	CASSLRGTGKLTPLHF
NA	TRBJ2-7	NA	TRBV12-3/TRBV12-4	TGTGCCAGCAGCCTAGTCTACGAGCAGTACTTC	CASSLVYEQYF
TRBD2	TRBJ2-3	once	TRBV24-1	TGTGCCACCAGTGATTTGGGGAGCGGGAGGGCTACAGATACGCAGTATTTT	CATSDLGSGRATDTQYF
NA	TRBJ2-1	NA	TRBV6-4	TGTGCCAGCAGTCTCTCCGGGGGACTGAGTGGGAATGAGCAGTTCTTC	CASSLSGGLSGNEQFF
NA	TRBJ1-4	few	TRBV28	TGTGCCAGCAGTCCCCAGGTACGGCCAAATGAAAAACTGTTTTTT	CASSPQVRPNEKLFF
TRBD2	TRBJ2-2	NA	TRBV7-2	TGTGCCAGCAGTCCTAATAGACTAGCGGGAGCCGGGGAGCTGTTTTTT	CASSPNRLAGAGELFF